Following are 7 T cell receptor beta chains from one sample sequenced in a study of blood T cell repertoires in COVID-19. TCRdb's copy holds only in-frame clones and misses some; the assay was immunoSEQ multiplex PCR. The table shows 540,000 or so clones, with approximately 91% occurring only once. The sample taken for sequencing was peripheral blood. These receptors came from a woman aged 45-65 years with COVID-19, enrolled during active disease.

The chain couples TRBV27 to TRBJ2-5; D is perhaps TRBD1 (5 bases). Per germline, CDR1 MNHEY and CDR2 SMNVEV (reference sequence). The CDR3 is 15 amino acids. Trimming left V 5 bases short and J 2 bases short, with 15 bases between. CDR3 sequence: CASSGAGRLQETQYF. Written as DNA, the CDR3 is TGTGCCAGCAGTGGGGCTGGGCGGCTACAAGAGACCCAGTACTTC.

This clone was picked up a small number of times. The chain joins TRBV29-1 to TRBJ1-3; D perhaps matches TRBD1 (6 bases). Germline CDR1 is SQVTM and CDR2 is ANQGSEA. Trimming shortened V by 4 bases and J by 0 bases, and 13 bases separated the two germline ends. The CDR3 has 15 amino acids. As DNA, the CDR3 is TGCAGCGTTGGGAGAACAGGGAACTCTGGAAACACCATATATTTT. Translated: CSVGRTGNSGNTIYF.

This chain links TRBV2 with TRBJ1-1; D call uncertain. V was shortened by 7 bases and J by 1 base, with 22 bases between the two germline ends. The CDR3 is 17 amino acids. Germline values: CDR1 SNHLY, CDR2 FYNNEI. As DNA, the CDR3 is TGTGCCAGCACCCGTCTACTTAGCCGGCGGCGGAACACTGAAGCTTTCTTT. It yields the protein CASTRLLSRRRNTEAFF.

V usage is TRBV27 and J usage is TRBJ1-1; no clear D. Trimming took off 3 bases at V and 0 bases at J, with 8 bases between the two ends. The CDR3 contains 14 residues. Germline CDR1 is MNHEY and CDR2 is SMNVEV (reference sequence). Here the CDR3 reads CASSFGQMNTEAFF. The DNA for the CDR3 is TGTGCCAGCAGTTTTGGGCAGATGAACACTGAAGCTTTCTTT.

This sequence joins TRBV21-1 and TRBJ1-2; the DNA was not compared with TRBD1, the D call given in the table. TRBV21-1 is labeled a pseudogene. The CDR3 extends over 16 amino acids. DNA for the CDR3: TGTGCCAGCAGCAAATGGTGCAGCCAGGGGTACTATGGCTACACCTTC. This gives the protein CASSKWCSQGYYGYTF.

The chain carries TRBV5-6 and TRBJ2-5, with 16 nucleotides matching TRBD2. The CDR3 covers 16 residues. The germline CDR1 and CDR2 sequences are SGHDT and YYEEEE. V lost 3 bases to trimming and J lost 2 bases; unmatched junction nucleotides: 1. The CDR3 bases are TGTGCCAGCAGCTGGGGACTAGCGGGGGGGCAAGAGACCCAGTACTTC. This codes for CASSWGLAGGQETQYF. Combining the CDR3 with reference TRBV5-6 and TRBJ2-5 gives the whole variable domain DAGVTQSPTHLIKTRGQQVTLRCSPKSGHDTVSWYQQALGQGPQFIFQYYEEEERQRGNFPDRFSGHQFPNYSSELNVNALLLGDSALYLCASSWGLAGGQETQYFGPGTRLLVL.

This clone has just a few counts. This chain links TRBV4-1 with TRBJ2-3; 7 positions agree with TRBD2. Germline trimming cut 0 bases from V and 2 bases from J; bases unmatched to any gene: 5. This CDR3 contains 16 residues. Germline V CDR1 and CDR2: MGHRA, YSYEKL. The chain's CDR3 is CASSQEQRGLTDTQYF. CDR3 DNA: TGCGCCAGCAGCCAAGAGCAGCGGGGTCTCACAGATACGCAGTATTTT.